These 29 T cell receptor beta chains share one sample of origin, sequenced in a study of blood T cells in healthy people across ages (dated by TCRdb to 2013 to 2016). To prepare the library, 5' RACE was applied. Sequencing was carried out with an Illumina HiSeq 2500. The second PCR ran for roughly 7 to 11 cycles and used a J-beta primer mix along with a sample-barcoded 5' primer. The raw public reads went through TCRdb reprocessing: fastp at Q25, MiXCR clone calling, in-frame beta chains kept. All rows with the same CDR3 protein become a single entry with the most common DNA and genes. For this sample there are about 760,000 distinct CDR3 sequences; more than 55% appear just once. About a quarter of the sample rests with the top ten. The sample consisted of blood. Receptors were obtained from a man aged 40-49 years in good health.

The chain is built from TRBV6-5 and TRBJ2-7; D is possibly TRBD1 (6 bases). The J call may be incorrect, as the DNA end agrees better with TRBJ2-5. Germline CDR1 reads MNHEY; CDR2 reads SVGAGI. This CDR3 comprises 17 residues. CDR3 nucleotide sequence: TGTGCCAGCAGTTACGGAGCTTCGCAGGGGTTGTTGGAGACCCAGTACTTC. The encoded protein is CASSYGASQGLLETQYF.

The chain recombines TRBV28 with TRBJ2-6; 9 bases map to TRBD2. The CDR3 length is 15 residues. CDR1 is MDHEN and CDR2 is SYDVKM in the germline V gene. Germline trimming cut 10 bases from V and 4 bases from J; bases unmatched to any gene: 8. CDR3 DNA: TGTGCCACCCAACCTAGCGGGGCCGGGGCCAACGTCCTGACTTTC. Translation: CATQPSGAGANVLTF. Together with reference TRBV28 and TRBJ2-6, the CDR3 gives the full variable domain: DVKVTQSSRYLVKRTGEKVFLECVQDMDHENMFWYRQDPGLGLRLIYFSYDVKMKEKGDIPEGYSVSREKKERFSLILESASTNQTSMYLCATQPSGAGANVLTFGAGSRLTVL.

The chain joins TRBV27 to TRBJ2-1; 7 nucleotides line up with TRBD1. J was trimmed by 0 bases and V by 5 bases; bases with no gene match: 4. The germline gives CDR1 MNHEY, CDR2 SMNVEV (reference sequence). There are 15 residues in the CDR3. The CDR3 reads CASSRGPSSYNEQFF. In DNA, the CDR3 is TGTGCCAGCAGTAGGGGGCCGAGCTCCTACAATGAGCAGTTCTTC.

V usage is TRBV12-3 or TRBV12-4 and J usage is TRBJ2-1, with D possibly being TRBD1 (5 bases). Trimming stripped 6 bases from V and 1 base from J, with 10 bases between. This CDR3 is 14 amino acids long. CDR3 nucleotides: TGTGCCAGCAGCTCAGGGTATTCCTACAATGAGCAGTTCTTC. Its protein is CASSSGYSYNEQFF.

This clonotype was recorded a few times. CDR3 sequence reads: CASSGTSGMIYEQYF. The CDR3 nucleotides read TGTGCCAGCAGTGGGACTAGCGGGATGATCTACGAGCAGTACTTC. This chain joins TRBV2 and TRBJ2-7, with TRBD2 matching over 12 bases. V shed 4 bases and J 3 bases; nucleotides not matched to a gene: 4. CDR3 length: 15 amino acids. Germline loops: CDR1 SNHLY, CDR2 FYNNEI.

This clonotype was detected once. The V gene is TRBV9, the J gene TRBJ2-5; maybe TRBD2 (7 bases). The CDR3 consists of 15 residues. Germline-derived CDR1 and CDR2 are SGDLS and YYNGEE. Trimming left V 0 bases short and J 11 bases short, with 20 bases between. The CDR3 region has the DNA TGTGCCAGCAGCGTAGTCGGGGGGCGCTACAATGAGCAGTACTTC. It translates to CASSVVGGRYNEQYF.

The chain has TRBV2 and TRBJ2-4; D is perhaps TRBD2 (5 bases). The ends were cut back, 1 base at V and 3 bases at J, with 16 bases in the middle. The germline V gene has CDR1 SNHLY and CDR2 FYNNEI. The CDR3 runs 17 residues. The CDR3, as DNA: TGTGCCAGCAGTGAAGGGTCCCCTCGTCGGGGCAAAAACATTCAGTACTTC. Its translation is CASSEGSPRRGKNIQYF.

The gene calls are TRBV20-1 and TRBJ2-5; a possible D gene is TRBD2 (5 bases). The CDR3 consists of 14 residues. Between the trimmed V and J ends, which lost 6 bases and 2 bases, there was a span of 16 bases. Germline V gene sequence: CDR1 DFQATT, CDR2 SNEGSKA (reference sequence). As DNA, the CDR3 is TGCAGTGCCCGTATAAGCGGATTACAAGAGACCCAGTACTTC. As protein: CSARISGLQETQYF.

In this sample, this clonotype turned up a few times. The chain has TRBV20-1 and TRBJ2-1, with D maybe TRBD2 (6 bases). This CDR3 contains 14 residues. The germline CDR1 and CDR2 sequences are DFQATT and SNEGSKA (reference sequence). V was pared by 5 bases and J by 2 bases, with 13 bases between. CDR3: CSAHLSGTYNEQFF. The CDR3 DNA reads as TGCAGTGCTCACCTTAGCGGCACCTACAATGAGCAGTTCTTC.

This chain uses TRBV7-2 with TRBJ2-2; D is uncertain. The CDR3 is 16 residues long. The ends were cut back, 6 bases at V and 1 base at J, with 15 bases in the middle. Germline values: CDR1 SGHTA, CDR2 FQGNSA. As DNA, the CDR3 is TGTGCCAGCAGTCGATCGTCATCCCTGAACACCGGGGAGCTGTTTTTT. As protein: CASSRSSSLNTGELFF.

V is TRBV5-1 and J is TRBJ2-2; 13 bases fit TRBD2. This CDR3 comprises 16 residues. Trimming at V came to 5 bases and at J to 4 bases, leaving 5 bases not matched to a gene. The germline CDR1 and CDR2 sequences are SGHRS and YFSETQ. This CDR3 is CASRLAGGPGTGELFF. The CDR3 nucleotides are TGCGCCAGCAGACTAGCGGGGGGGCCTGGCACCGGGGAGCTGTTTTTT.

CDR3 sequence (DNA): TGTTCCACCCCGGGACAGGTGAACTATGGCTACACCTTC. This codes for CSTPGQVNYGYTF. This rearrangement joins TRBV21-1 to TRBJ1-2; the table names TRBD1, a call not compared with the DNA. TRBV21-1 is termed a pseudogene. This CDR3 spans 13 amino acids.

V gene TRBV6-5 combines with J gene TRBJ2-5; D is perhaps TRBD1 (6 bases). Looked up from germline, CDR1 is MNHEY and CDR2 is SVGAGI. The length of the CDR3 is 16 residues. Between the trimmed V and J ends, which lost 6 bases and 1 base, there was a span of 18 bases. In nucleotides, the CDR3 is TGTGCCAGCAGAACCCGGCTAGGGGGATTCCAAGAGACCCAGTACTTC. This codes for CASRTRLGGFQETQYF.

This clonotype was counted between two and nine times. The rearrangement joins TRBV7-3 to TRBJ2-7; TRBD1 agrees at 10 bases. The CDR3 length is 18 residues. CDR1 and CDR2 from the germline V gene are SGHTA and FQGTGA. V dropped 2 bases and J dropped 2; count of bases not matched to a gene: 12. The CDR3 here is CASSLSPVGTGATYEQYF. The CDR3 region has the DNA TGTGCCAGCAGCTTATCGCCGGTGGGGACAGGGGCAACCTACGAGCAGTACTTC.

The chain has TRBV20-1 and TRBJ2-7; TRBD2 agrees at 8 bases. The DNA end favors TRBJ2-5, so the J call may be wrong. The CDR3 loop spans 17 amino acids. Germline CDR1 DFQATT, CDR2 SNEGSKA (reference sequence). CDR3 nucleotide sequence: TGCAGTGCTGGCCTTGTGAGCCAGGGACTAGGGTCCTGGACCCAGTACTTC. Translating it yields CSAGLVSQGLGSWTQYF.

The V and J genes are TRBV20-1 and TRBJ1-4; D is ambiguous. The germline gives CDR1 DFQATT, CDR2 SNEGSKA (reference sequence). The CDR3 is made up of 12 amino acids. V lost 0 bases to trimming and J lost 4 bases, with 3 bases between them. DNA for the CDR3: TGCAGTGCTAGAGAAAGTAATGAAAAACTGTTTTTT. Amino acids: CSARESNEKLFF.

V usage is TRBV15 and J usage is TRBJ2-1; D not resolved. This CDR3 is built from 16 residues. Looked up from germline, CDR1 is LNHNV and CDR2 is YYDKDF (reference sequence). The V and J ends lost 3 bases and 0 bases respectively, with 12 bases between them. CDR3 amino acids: CATSSLDTSSYNEQFF. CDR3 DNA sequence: TGTGCCACCAGCAGCTTAGATACGAGCTCCTACAATGAGCAGTTCTTC.

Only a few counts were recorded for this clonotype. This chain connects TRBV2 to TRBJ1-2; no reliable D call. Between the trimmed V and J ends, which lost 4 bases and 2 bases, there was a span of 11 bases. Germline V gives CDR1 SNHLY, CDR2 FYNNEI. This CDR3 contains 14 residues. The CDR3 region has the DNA TGTGCCAGCAGTGGAGGGCCGGGAAACTATGGCTACACCTTC. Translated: CASSGGPGNYGYTF.

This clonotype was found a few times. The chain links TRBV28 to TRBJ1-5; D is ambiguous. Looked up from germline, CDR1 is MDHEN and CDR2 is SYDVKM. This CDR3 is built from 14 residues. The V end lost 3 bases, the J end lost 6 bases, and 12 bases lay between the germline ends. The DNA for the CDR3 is TGTGCCAGCAGTTTTGGGCAGTTACTTCAGCCCCAGCATTTT. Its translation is CASSFGQLLQPQHF.

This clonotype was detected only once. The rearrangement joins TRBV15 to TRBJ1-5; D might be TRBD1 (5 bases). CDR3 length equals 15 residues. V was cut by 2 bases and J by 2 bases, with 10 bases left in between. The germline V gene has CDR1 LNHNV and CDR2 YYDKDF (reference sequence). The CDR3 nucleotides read TGTGCCACCAGCAGACACACAGGACGCAATCAGCCCCAGCATTTT. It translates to CATSRHTGRNQPQHF.

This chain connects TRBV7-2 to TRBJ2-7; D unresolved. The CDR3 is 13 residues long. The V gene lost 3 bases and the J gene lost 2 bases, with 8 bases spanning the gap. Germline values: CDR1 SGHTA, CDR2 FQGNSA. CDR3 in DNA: TGTGCCAGCAGCTTCACGCAGACCTACGAGCAGTACTTC. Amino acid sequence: CASSFTQTYEQYF.

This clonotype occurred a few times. This CDR3 reads CATSVAGTATAVSFRTDTQYF. As DNA, the CDR3 is TGTGCCACCAGTGTCGCCGGGACAGCCACGGCGGTCTCCTTTCGGACAGATACGCAGTATTTT. The chain employs TRBV24-1 and TRBJ2-3; TRBD1 agrees at 7 bases. The CDR3 is 21 residues long. Germline assignment: CDR1 KGHDR and CDR2 SFDVKD. The trim removed 5 bases at V and 3 bases at J, leaving 25 bases unmatched.

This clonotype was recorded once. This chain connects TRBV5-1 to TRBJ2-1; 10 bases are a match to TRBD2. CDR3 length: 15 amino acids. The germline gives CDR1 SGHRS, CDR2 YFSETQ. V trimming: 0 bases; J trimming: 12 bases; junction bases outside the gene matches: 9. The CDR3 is CASSLAPGTSVGQFF. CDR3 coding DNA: TGCGCCAGCAGCTTGGCCCCCGGGACTAGCGTCGGGCAGTTCTTC.

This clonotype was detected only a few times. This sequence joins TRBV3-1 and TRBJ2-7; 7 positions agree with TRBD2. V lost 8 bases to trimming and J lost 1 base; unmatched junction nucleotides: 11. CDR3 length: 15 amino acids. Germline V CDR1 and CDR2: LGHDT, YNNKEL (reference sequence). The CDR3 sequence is CASSSGPGGSYEQYF. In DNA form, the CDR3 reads TGTGCCAGCTCTAGTGGCCCCGGGGGGTCCTACGAGCAGTACTTC.

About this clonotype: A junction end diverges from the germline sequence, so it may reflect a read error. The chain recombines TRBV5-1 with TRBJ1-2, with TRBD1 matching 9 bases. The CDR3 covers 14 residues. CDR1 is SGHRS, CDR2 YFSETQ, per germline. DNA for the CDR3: TGCGCCAGCAGCCCGGGACAGGGAACCTATGGCCACACCTTC. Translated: CASSPGQGTYGHTF. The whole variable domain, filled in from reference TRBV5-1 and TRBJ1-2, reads KAGVTQTPRYLIKTRGQQVTLSCSPISGHRSVSWYQQTPGQGLQFLFEYFSETQRNKGNFPGRFSGRQFSNSRSEMNVSTLELGDSALYLCASSPGQGTYGHTFGSGTRLTVV.

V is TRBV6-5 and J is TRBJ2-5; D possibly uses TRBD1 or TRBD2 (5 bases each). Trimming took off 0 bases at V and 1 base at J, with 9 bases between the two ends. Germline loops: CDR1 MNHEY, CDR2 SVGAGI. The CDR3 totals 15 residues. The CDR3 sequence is CASSYSRGIQETQYF. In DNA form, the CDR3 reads TGTGCCAGCAGTTACTCGAGGGGAATCCAAGAGACCCAGTACTTC.

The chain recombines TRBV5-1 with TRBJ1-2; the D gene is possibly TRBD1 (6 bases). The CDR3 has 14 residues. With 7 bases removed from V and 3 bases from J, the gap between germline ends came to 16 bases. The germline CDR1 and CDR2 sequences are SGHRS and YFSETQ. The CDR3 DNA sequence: TGCGCCAGCCAACTACAAACAGGGCACTATGGCTACACCTTC. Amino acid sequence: CASQLQTGHYGYTF.

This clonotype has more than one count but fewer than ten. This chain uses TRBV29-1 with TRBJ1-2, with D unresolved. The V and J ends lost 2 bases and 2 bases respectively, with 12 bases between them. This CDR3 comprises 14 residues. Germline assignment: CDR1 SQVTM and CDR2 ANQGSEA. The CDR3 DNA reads TGCAGCGTTGAACAGGCACCCCAAAACTATGGCTACACCTTC. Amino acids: CSVEQAPQNYGYTF.

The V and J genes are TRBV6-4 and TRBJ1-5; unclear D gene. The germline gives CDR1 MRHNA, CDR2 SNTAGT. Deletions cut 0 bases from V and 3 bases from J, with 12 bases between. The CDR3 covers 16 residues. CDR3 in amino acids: CASSDSGIVSNQPQHF. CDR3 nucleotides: TGTGCCAGCAGTGACTCCGGGATAGTGTCCAATCAGCCCCAGCATTTT.